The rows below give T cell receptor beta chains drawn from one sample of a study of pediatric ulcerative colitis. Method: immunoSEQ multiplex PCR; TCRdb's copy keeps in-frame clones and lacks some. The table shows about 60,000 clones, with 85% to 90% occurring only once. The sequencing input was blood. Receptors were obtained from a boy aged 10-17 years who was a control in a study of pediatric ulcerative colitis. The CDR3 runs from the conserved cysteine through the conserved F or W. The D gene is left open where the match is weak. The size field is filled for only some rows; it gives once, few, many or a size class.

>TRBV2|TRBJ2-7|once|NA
CASSEAFKVF
TGTGCCAGCAGTGAAGCTTTTAAGGTCTTC
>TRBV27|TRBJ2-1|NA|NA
CASRGSVNEQFF
TGTGCCAGCAGGGGTTCTGTCAATGAGCAGTTCTTC
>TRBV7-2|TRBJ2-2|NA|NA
CASSLLVRSGELFF
TGTGCCAGCAGCCTGCTCGTCCGGTCCGGGGAGCTGTTTTTT
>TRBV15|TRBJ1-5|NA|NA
CATSVNRENQPQHF
TGTGCCACCAGCGTAAACAGGGAGAATCAGCCCCAGCATTTT
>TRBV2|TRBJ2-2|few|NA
CASRTGELFF
TGTGCCAGCAGGACCGGGGAGCTGTTTTTT
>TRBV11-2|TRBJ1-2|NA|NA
CASSFSRGGIINYGYTF
TGTGCCAGCAGCTTTAGTCGAGGGGGGATCATAAACTATGGCTACACCTTC
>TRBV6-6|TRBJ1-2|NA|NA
CASSYDGDGYTF
TGTGCCAGCAGTTACGACGGCGATGGCTACACCTTC
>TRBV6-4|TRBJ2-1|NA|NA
CASSVEGHNEQFF
TGTGCCAGCAGTGTGGAGGGGCACAATGAGCAGTTCTTC
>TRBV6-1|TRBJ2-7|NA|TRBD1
CASSNAGTAYEQYF
TGTGCCAGCAGTAACGCCGGGACAGCCTACGAGCAGTACTTC
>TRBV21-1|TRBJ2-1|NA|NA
CASSKNYRRGSYNEQFF
TGTGCCAGCAGCAAAAATTATAGGAGAGGGTCCTACAATGAGCAGTTCTTC
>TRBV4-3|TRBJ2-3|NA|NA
CASSQAPRRYADTQYF
TGCGCCAGCAGCCAAGCTCCTCGAAGGTACGCAGATACGCAGTATTTT
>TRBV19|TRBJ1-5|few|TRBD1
CASRGKNQPQHF
TGTGCCAGCAGGGGGAAGAATCAGCCCCAGCATTTT
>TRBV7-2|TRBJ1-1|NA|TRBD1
CASSKDRGPPAEAFF
TGTGCCAGCAGCAAGGACAGGGGGCCGCCCGCTGAAGCTTTCTTT
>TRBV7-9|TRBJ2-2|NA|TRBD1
CASSPKGDSNTGELFF
TGTGCCAGCAGCCCGAAAGGGGACAGCAATACCGGGGAGCTGTTTTTT
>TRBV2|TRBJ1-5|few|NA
CASAQDNQPQHF
TGTGCCAGCGCGCAGGACAATCAGCCCCAGCATTTT
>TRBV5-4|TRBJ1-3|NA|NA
CASSHDRASSGNTIYF
TGTGCCAGCAGCCATGACCGGGCCTCCTCTGGAAACACCATATATTTT
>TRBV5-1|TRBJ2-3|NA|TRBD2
CASTSSGGFTDTQYF
TGCGCCAGCACCAGTAGCGGGGGGTTCACAGATACGCAGTATTTT
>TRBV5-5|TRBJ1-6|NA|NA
CASSFPGAFNSPLHF
TGTGCCAGCAGCTTCCCAGGGGCGTTTAATTCACCCCTCCACTTT
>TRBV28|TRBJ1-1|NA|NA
CASSLGAGNTEAFF
TGTGCCAGCAGTTTAGGGGCAGGGAACACTGAAGCTTTCTTT
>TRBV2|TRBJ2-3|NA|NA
CASSPRVNTDTQYF
TGTGCCAGCAGCCCCAGAGTTAACACAGATACGCAGTATTTT
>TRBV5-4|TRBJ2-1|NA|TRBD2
CASSRSGGSYNEQFF
TGTGCCAGCAGCCGTAGCGGGGGGAGCTACAATGAGCAGTTCTTC
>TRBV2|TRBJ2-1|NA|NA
CAIHTVSGSSYNEQFF
TGTGCCATCCATACCGTGAGCGGTAGCTCCTACAATGAGCAGTTCTTC
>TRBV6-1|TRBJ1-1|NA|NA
CASRWNMNTEAFF
TGTGCCAGCAGGTGGAACATGAACACTGAAGCTTTCTTT
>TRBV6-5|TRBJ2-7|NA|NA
CASSKGGFAYEQYF
TGTGCCAGCAGTAAGGGCGGGTTCGCCTACGAGCAGTACTTC
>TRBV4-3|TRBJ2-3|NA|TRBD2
CASSQDGGSGGAITDTQYF
TGCGCCAGCAGCCAAGATGGTGGTAGCGGGGGGGCCATCACAGATACGCAGTATTTT
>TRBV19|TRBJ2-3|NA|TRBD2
CASSNPAGNADTQYF
TGTGCCAGTAGTAACCCAGCGGGAAACGCAGATACGCAGTATTTT
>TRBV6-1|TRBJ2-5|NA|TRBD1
CASSEWGQGLNVETQYF
TGTGCCAGCAGTGAATGGGGACAGGGTTTGAATGTGGAGACCCAGTACTTC
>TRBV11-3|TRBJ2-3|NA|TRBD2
CASSFGTSGSGTDTQYF
TGTGCCAGCAGCTTTGGGACTAGCGGGAGCGGCACAGATACGCAGTATTTT
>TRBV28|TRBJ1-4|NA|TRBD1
CASRSPGQVNEKLFF
TGTGCCAGCAGGTCCCCGGGACAGGTTAATGAAAAACTGTTTTTT
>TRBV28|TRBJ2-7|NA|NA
CASRPLSGEDYEQYF
TGTGCCAGCAGACCCCTGTCAGGGGAGGACTACGAGCAGTACTTC
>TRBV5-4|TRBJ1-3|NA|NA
CASRSFGSGNTIYF
TGTGCCAGCAGGTCGTTCGGGAGTGGAAACACCATATATTTT
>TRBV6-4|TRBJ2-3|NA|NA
CASSTDRSDTQYF
TGTGCCAGCAGTACGGACCGATCCGATACGCAGTATTTT
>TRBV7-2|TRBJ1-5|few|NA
CASSLHDQPQHF
TGTGCCAGCAGCTTACACGATCAGCCCCAGCATTTT
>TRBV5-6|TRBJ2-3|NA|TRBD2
CASSSGTSVTDTQYF
TGTGCCAGCAGCAGCGGGACTAGCGTAACAGATACGCAGTATTTT
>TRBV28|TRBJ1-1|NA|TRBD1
CASSLGWRGQGITEAFF
TGTGCCAGCAGCTTAGGATGGAGGGGACAGGGTATCACTGAAGCTTTCTTT
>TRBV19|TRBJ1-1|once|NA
CASSELNTEAFF
TGTGCCAGTAGTGAGTTGAACACTGAAGCTTTCTTT
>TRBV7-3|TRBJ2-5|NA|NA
CASSSGHGGVETQYF
TGTGCCAGCAGCTCTGGACACGGGGGAGTAGAGACCCAGTACTTC
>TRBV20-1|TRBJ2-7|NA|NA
CSAARGHEQYF
TGCAGTGCCGCCCGGGGACACGAGCAGTACTTC
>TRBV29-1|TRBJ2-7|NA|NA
CSVEAGAIEEQYF
TGCAGCGTTGAAGCGGGAGCCATCGAGGAGCAGTACTTC
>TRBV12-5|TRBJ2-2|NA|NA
CASGLVLGQGITGELFF
TGTGCTAGTGGTTTGGTACTAGGGCAGGGGATAACCGGGGAGCTGTTTTTT
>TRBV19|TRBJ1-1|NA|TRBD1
CASSSGQGRGTEAFF
TGTGCCAGTAGTTCAGGACAGGGGAGAGGTACTGAAGCTTTCTTT